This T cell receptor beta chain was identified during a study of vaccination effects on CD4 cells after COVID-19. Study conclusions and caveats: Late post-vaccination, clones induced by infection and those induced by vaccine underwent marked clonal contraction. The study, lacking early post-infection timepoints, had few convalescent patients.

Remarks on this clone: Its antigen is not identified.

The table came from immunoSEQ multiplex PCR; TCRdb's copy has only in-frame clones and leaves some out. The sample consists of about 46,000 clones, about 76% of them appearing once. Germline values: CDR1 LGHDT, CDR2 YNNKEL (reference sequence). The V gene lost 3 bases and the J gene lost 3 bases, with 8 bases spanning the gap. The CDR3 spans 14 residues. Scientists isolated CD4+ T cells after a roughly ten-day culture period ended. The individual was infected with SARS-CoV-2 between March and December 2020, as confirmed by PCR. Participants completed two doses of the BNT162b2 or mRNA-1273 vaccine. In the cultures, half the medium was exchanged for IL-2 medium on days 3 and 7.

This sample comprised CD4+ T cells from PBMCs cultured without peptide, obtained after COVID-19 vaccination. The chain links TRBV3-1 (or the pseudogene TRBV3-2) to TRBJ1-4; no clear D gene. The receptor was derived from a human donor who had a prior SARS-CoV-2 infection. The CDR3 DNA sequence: TGTGCCAGCAGCCATCTCGCCGCTAATGAAAAACTGTTTTTT. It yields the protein CASSHLAANEKLFF.